Detailed here is one T cell receptor beta chain. Its antigen is still unknown. Each of the donors was a healthy bone marrow donor. The study ran its PCR with 60 Vbeta and 13 Jbeta primers. Data came from immunoSEQ multiplex PCR; TCRdb stores just in-frame clones and leaves some out. The table shows fewer than 250,000 clones, with more than 60% occurring only once. From germline, CDR1 is SGHTA and CDR2 FQGNSA. V lost 6 bases and J 7 bases, leaving 24 bases between the germline ends. The CDR3 has 16 residues. This sample is drawn from a study of cytomegalovirus exposure and HLA in healthy donors. Study-level information: Around 85 million unique TCR sequences came from HLA-typed donors in an early release.

Study-wide points: Donor immune exposure was known only as CMV serostatus. According to an earlier analysis, most TCR beta V segments yielded productive rearrangements about 87% or about 30% of the time.

The chain employs TRBV7-2 and TRBJ1-2; tentative D call: TRBD1 (5 bases). The sample taken for sequencing was PBMCs. The clonotype comes from a woman in her twenties or thirties in good health and CMV-seropositive. In DNA form, the CDR3 reads TGTGCCAGCAGATACACCCCGACGTCTCCTAGGGGTGGCTACACCTTC. This gives the protein CASRYTPTSPRGGYTF.